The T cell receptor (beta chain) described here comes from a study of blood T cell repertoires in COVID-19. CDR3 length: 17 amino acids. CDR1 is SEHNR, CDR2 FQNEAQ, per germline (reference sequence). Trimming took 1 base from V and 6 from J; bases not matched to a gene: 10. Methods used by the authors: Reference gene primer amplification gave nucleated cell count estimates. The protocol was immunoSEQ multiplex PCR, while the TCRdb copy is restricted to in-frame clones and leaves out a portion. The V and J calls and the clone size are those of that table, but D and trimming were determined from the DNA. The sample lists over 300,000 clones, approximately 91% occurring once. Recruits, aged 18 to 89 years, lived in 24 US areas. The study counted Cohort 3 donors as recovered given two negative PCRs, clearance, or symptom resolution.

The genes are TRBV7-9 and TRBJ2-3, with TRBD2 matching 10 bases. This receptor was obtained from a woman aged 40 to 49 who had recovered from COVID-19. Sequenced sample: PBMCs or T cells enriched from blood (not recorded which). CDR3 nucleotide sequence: TGTGCCAGCAGCTTAGATTCAGCGGGAGGGCCCTCGGATACGCAGTATTTT. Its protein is CASSLDSAGGPSDTQYF.